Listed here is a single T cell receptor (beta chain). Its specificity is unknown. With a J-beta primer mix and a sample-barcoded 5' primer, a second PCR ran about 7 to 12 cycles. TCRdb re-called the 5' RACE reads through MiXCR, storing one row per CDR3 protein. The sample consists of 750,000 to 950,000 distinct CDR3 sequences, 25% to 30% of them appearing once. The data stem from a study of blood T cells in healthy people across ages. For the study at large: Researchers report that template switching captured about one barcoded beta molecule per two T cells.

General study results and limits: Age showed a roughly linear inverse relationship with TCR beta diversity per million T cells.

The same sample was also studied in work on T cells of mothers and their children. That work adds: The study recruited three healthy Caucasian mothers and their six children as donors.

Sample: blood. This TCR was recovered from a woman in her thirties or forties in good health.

This chain's CDR3 is CASSSIRGSGANVLTF. The CDR3 DNA reads TGTGCCAGCAGCTCAATACGAGGTTCTGGGGCCAACGTCCTGACTTTC. The chain uses TRBV7-9 and TRBJ2-6, with D uncertain. The germline V gene encodes CDR1 SEHNR and CDR2 FQNEAQ (reference sequence). The CDR3 runs 16 residues. V lost 4 bases to trimming and J lost 1 base, with 11 bases between them.